The present T cell receptor (beta chain) was sequenced within a study of T cell repertoires in cytomegalovirus infection. Overall study: The study used recently identified HLA-C-restricted and well-studied HLA-B-restricted CMV epitopes. Shared public TCR beta signatures pointed to both CMV infection and a matching HLA type.

Germline trimming cut 4 bases from V and 7 bases from J; bases unmatched to any gene: 3. Germline V lookup: CDR1 SGHVS, CDR2 FNYEAQ. CDR3 length: 12 amino acids. Findings and limits, study-wide: Carriage of CMV together with the relevant HLA was identifiable through cumulative public TCR beta family frequency. CMV-specific HLA-C-restricted TCR beta clonotypes dominated the ex vivo response.

About this clonotype: Its specificity is unknown.

TCRdb itself ran the reads through MiXCR, one entry per CDR3 protein. The sample lists 830,000 or so distinct CDR3 sequences, about 30% occurring once. V usage is TRBV7-6 and J usage is TRBJ1-2; 7 positions match TRBD1. The origin of this receptor is a human donor in good health (CMV status not recorded). Some clones in this sample may be carry-over from other donors' samples. The specimen comprised cultured CD8+ T cells from PBMCs, sampled from culture after CMV antigen stimulation. The CDR3 reads CASSSGGFGYTF. CDR3 bases: TGTGCCAGCAGCTCAGGGGGGTTTGGCTACACCTTC.